This record concerns one T cell receptor (beta chain) sequence. These data come from a study of cytomegalovirus exposure and HLA in healthy donors. Data came from immunoSEQ multiplex PCR; TCRdb stores just in-frame clones and leaves some out. Here the sample spans 150,000 or so clones, more than 75% being singletons. This clonotype was obtained from a man aged 18 to 29 in good health and CMV-seropositive. Sequencing was done on a sample of PBMCs.

In nucleotides, the CDR3 is TGTGCCAGCTCACGGGACAGGGCCTTGGATCAGCCCCAGCATTTT. Amino acids: CASSRDRALDQPQHF. The chain carries TRBV18 and TRBJ1-5, with 9 bases lining up with TRBD1. CDR1 KGHSH and CDR2 LQKENI come from the germline V gene. V lost 4 bases and J lost 5; bases outside the gene matches: 6. This CDR3 region has 15 residues.